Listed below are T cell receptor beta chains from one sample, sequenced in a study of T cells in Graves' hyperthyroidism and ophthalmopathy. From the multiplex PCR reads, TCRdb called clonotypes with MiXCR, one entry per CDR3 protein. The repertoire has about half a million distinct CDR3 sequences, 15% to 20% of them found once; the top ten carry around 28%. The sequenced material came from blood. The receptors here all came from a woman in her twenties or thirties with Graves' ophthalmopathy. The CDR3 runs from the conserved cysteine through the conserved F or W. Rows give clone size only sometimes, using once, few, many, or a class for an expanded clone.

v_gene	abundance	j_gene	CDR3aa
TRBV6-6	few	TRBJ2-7	CASSYSRGLAGDNYEQYF
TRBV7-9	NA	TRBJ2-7	CASSLMIHEQYF
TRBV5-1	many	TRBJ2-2	CASSLEGGLTGELFF
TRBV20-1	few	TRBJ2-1	CSAFSPLVNEQFF
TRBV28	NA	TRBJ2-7	CASSYFLAPYEQYF
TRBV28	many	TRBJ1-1	CASSSGGTFTEAFF
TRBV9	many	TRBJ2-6	CASSVAGFVADTSGANVLTF
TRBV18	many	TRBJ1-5	CASSPREGDQPQHF
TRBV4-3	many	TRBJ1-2	CASSQESTVINYGYTF
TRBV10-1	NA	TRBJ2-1	CASSEGLAPVTSSYNEQFF
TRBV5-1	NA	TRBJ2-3	CASQVRGTDTQYF
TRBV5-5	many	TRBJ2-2	CASSTQILNTGELFF
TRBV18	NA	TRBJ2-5	CASSPERREETQYF
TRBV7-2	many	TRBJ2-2	CASSLLAGIGELFF
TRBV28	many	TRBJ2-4	CASSLWVTVAKNIQYF
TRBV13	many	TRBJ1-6	CASRRAIYNSPLHF
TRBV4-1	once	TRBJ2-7	CASSPIIPLQGNYYEQYF
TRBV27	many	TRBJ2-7	CASSSRSLYEQYF
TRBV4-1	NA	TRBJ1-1	CASSQEGTGVALTEAFF
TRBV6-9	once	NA	CASSYLRDSYEQFF
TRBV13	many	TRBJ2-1	CASSLWGVYNEQFF
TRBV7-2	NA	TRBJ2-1	CASSQEGLAGGVVGEQFF
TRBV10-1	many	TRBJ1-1	CASSERRNTEAFF
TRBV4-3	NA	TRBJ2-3	CASSQEVTGTSRVTQYF
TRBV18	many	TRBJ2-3	CASSRGQPDTDTQYF